This T cell receptor beta chain was obtained from a study of cytomegalovirus exposure and HLA in healthy donors. The CDR3 runs 14 residues. Germline V lookup: CDR1 SGHAT, CDR2 FQNNGV. Trimming removed 1 base from V and 8 bases from J, with 14 bases in between. As to this clone: Antigen: not known.

General observations from the study: A prior analysis recorded that most TCR beta V segments were productive about 87% or about 30% of the time. Reports described diagnosis of cytomegalovirus status by the classifier as highly specific and sensitive. For TCR beta chains, V- and J-gene trimming was later linked to a missense DCLRE1C variant.

Both 60 Vbeta primers and 13 Jbeta primers went into the PCR. The method was immunoSEQ multiplex PCR; TCRdb's version includes in-frame clones alone and lacks a portion of them. The top ten clones hold about 22% of a sample with roughly 100,000 clones, roughly 63% of them seen once. The TCR originated in a woman aged 45-59 years in good health and CMV-seropositive. The rearrangement links TRBV11-2 to TRBJ1-2, with TRBD1 as a possible D gene (5 bases). The sample taken for sequencing was PBMCs. DNA for the CDR3: TGTGCCAGCAGCTTAGGTTCAGGGCCGCAGGGCTACACCTTC. This sequence encodes CASSLGSGPQGYTF.